The T cell receptor (beta chain) under discussion was sequenced for a study of CD8+CD57+ T cells in acquired aplastic anemia. Study-wide background: Sorted CD4+ and CD8+ cells gave an average of roughly 3.3 ug of DNA.

In this sample, this clonotype turned up a few times. All sequencing subjects had displayed CD8+CD57+ cell expansion on flow cytometry. The template used for profiling TCR beta VDJ and CDR3 was genomic DNA. TCRdb recomputed calls from the reads with MiXCR, one row per CDR3 protein. This table has approximately 470,000 distinct CDR3 sequences, over 25% appearing once. The sample taken for sequencing was sorted CD4+, CD8+, or CD8+CD57+ T cells (not recorded which) from PBMCs. The TCR was taken from a human donor with aplastic anemia.

The chain's CDR3 is CASSSDIATGSYTF. The CDR3 coding sequence is TGTGCCAGCAGCTCTGATATCGCGACGGGGAGCTACACCTTC. The chain is built from TRBV5-8 and TRBJ1-2; D not resolved. The germline V gene has CDR1 SGHTS and CDR2 YDEGEE. The CDR3 consists of 14 residues. The V end lost 3 bases, the J end lost 9 bases, and 18 bases lay between the germline ends.